Listed below are T cell receptor beta chains from one sample, sequenced in a study of cytomegalovirus exposure and HLA in healthy donors. TCRdb's table, derived via immunoSEQ multiplex PCR, lists solely in-frame clones and lacks some. The sample lists about 190,000 clones, more than 70% seen once, with about 5% in the top ten. What was sequenced was PBMCs. The receptors shown here come from a man in his thirties or forties in good health and CMV-seropositive. Each CDR3 is given with its conserved first and last residue. The D gene is left open where the match is weak. Size tells how often a clone was seen (once, few, many) or the class of an expanded clone, and some rows leave it out.

TRBV30	TRBJ1-1	NA	NA	CAWGQMNTEAFF	TGTGCCTGGGGCCAGATGAACACTGAAGCTTTCTTT
TRBV14	TRBJ2-1	NA	NA	CASRDKGWHEQFF	TGTGCCAGCAGGGACAAGGGGTGGCATGAGCAGTTCTTC
TRBV7-9	TRBJ1-4	few	NA	CASSAGTLATNEKLFF	TGTGCCAGCAGCGCCGGGACACTAGCAACTAATGAAAAACTGTTTTTT
TRBV6-6	TRBJ2-5	NA	TRBD1	CASITTDAGGETQYF	TGTGCCAGCATTACGACAGACGCAGGGGGAGAGACCCAGTACTTC
TRBV7-2	TRBJ2-4	NA	NA	CASVGGYIQYF	TGTGCCAGCGTAGGCGGGTACATTCAGTACTTC
TRBV6-5	TRBJ1-5	few	NA	CASTGALSNQPQHF	TGTGCCAGCACAGGGGCCCTCAGCAATCAGCCCCAGCATTTT
TRBV6-5	TRBJ1-2	NA	NA	CASSYSNRPYGYTF	TGTGCCAGCAGTTACTCGAACAGACCCTATGGCTACACCTTC
TRBV9	TRBJ2-7	NA	TRBD2	CASSVSGGAGWYEQYF	TGTGCCAGCAGCGTTAGCGGGGGGGCTGGTTGGTACGAGCAGTACTTC
TRBV6-5	TRBJ1-5	few	TRBD1	CASSYAGGGNQPQHF	TGTGCCAGCAGTTACGCAGGGGGCGGCAATCAGCCCCAGCATTTT
TRBV19	TRBJ1-2	NA	NA	CASRVTGQNGYTF	TGTGCCAGTAGGGTAACCGGACAAAATGGCTACACCTTC
TRBV6-4	TRBJ2-1	NA	NA	CASSDSHRDNEQFF	TGTGCCAGCAGTGACTCACACAGAGACAATGAGCAGTTCTTC
TRBV7-7	TRBJ1-4	NA	NA	CASSLDVGAGLFF	TGTGCTAGCAGCTTAGATGTCGGAGCTGGGCTGTTTTTT
TRBV9	TRBJ2-1	NA	NA	CASSRVASSEQFF	TGTGCCAGCAGCCGCGTGGCTAGCAGTGAGCAGTTCTTC
TRBV19	TRBJ1-2	NA	NA	CASKHVGANYGYTF	TGTGCCAGTAAACATGTCGGAGCGAACTATGGCTACACCTTC
TRBV6-6	TRBJ2-2	NA	NA	CASSPTSPPRAGELFF	TGTGCCAGCAGCCCGACTTCGCCACCGAGGGCCGGGGAGCTGTTTTTT
TRBV7-3	TRBJ2-1	NA	TRBD1	CASSTTGVPYNEQFF	TGTGCCAGCAGCACGACAGGGGTTCCCTACAATGAGCAGTTCTTC
TRBV6-6	TRBJ1-2	NA	NA	CASSSTGIAGYTF	TGTGCCAGCAGTAGTACAGGGATAGCTGGCTACACCTTC
TRBV19	TRBJ2-1	NA	TRBD2	CASTPFASGNYNEQFF	TGTGCCAGTACCCCCTTCGCTAGCGGGAACTACAATGAGCAGTTCTTC
TRBV19	TRBJ2-3	NA	NA	CASSMPRADTQYF	TGTGCCAGTAGTATGCCCAGGGCAGATACGCAGTATTTT
TRBV6-5	TRBJ2-3	NA	TRBD2	CASREWSGRNTQYF	TGTGCCAGCAGGGAATGGAGCGGGAGAAATACGCAGTATTTT
TRBV10-3	TRBJ1-2	NA	NA	CAMGSGMTGRNYGYTF	TGTGCCATGGGGAGCGGCATGACAGGACGGAACTATGGCTACACCTTC
TRBV2	TRBJ1-1	NA	NA	CASSQDTFEAFF	TGTGCCAGCAGTCAGGACACTTTTGAAGCTTTCTTT
TRBV19	TRBJ1-5	NA	NA	CASNLGDSNQPQHF	TGTGCCAGTAATTTAGGGGATAGCAATCAGCCCCAGCATTTT
TRBV4-3	TRBJ1-5	NA	NA	CASSWGVSNQPQHF	TGCGCCAGCAGCTGGGGGGTTAGCAATCAGCCCCAGCATTTT
TRBV18	TRBJ1-2	few	TRBD1	CASSPPGQGAGYGYTF	TGTGCCAGCTCACCCCCTGGACAGGGCGCGGGCTATGGCTACACCTTC
TRBV5-1	TRBJ2-3	NA	TRBD1	CASSLVFRGGNTQYF	TGCGCCAGCAGCTTGGTCTTCCGAGGGGGCAATACGCAGTATTTT
TRBV5-1	TRBJ1-5	NA	NA	CASSSGQQEGQPQHF	TGCGCCAGCAGCTCCGGACAACAGGAGGGTCAGCCCCAGCATTTT
TRBV5-5	TRBJ2-1	few	NA	CASSLWGVGYNEQFF	TGTGCCAGCAGCTTGTGGGGGGTAGGGTACAATGAGCAGTTCTTC
TRBV5-8	TRBJ1-2	once	TRBD1	CASSLPGQDGYTF	TGTGCCAGCAGCTTGCCAGGACAGGATGGCTACACCTTC
TRBV29-1	TRBJ2-5	NA	NA	CSVDRSGSQETQYF	TGCAGCGTTGACCGCTCGGGGAGCCAAGAGACCCAGTACTTC
TRBV4-2	TRBJ1-1	NA	NA	CASSLGGRTGEAFF	TGTGCCAGCAGCCTTGGGGGGAGGACGGGAGAAGCTTTCTTT
TRBV5-4	TRBJ2-3	NA	TRBD2	CASSLRTSGRAGADTQYF	TGTGCCAGCAGCTTGAGGACTAGCGGGAGGGCCGGGGCAGATACGCAGTATTTT
TRBV29-1	TRBJ1-3	NA	TRBD1	CSVTGGSGNTIYF	TGCAGCGTTACAGGGGGAAGTGGAAACACCATATATTTT
TRBV29-1	TRBJ1-1	few	NA	CSVEVRGSTLNAFF	TGCAGCGTTGAAGTTAGGGGGAGTACACTGAACGCTTTCTTT
TRBV7-2	TRBJ1-2	NA	NA	CAGSAGEIDGYTF	TGTGCCGGCAGCGCAGGGGAGATTGATGGCTACACCTTC
TRBV18	TRBJ1-4	NA	NA	CASSMSGLSEKLFF	TGTGCCAGCTCAATGTCAGGGTTGAGTGAAAAACTGTTTTTT
TRBV4-1	TRBJ1-1	NA	TRBD1	CASSRDRANTEAFF	TGCGCCAGCAGCCGGGACAGGGCAAACACTGAAGCTTTCTTT
TRBV5-1	TRBJ2-5	few	TRBD2	CASCFGSGGFQETQYF	TGCGCCAGCTGCTTCGGTAGCGGGGGATTCCAAGAGACCCAGTACTTC
TRBV7-4	TRBJ1-1	NA	TRBD1	CASSPGELGGNTEAFF	TGTGCCAGCAGCCCAGGAGAACTAGGGGGCAACACTGAAGCTTTCTTT
TRBV5-4	TRBJ2-1	NA	TRBD1	CASSLDRGRSYNEQFF	TGTGCCAGCAGCCTGGACAGGGGGCGGTCCTACAATGAGCAGTTCTTC
TRBV30	TRBJ1-1	NA	TRBD1	CAWSGTGDTEAFF	TGTGCCTGGAGCGGGACAGGGGACACTGAAGCTTTCTTT